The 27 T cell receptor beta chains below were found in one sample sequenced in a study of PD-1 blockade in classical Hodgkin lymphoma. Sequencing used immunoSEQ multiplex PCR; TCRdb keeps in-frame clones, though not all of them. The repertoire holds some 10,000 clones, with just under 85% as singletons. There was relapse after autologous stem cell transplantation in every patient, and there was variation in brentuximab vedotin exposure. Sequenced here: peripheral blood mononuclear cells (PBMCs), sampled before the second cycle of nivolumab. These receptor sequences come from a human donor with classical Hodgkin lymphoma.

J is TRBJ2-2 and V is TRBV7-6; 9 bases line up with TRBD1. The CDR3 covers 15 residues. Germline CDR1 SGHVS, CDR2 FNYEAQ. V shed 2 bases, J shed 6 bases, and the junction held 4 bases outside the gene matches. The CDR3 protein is CASSLTGQGSGELFF. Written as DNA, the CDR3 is TGTGCCAGCAGCTTAACGGGACAGGGATCCGGGGAGCTGTTTTTT.

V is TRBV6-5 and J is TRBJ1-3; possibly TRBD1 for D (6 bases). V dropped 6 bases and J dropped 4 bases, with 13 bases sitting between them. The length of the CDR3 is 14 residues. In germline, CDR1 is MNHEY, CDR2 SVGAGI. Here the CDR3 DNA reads TGTGCCAGCAGAGCTCAGGGGTCAGGAAACACCATATATTTT. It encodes CASRAQGSGNTIYF.

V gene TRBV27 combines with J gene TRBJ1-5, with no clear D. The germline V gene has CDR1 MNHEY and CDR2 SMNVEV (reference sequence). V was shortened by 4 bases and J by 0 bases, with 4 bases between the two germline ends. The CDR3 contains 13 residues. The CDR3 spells CASSSYSNQPQHF. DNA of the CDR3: TGTGCCAGCAGTTCATATAGCAATCAGCCCCAGCATTTT.

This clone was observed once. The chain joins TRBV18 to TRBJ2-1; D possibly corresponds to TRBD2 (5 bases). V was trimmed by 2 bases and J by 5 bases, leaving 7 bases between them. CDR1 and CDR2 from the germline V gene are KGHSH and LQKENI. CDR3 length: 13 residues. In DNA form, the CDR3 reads TGTGCCAGCTCACCAGGACTTAACAATGAGCAGTTCTTC. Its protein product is CASSPGLNNEQFF. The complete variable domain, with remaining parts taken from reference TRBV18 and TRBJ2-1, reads NAGVMQNPRHLVRRRGQEARLRCSPMKGHSHVYWYRQLPEEGLKFMVYLQKENIIDESGMPKERFSAEFPKEGPSILRIQQVVRGDSAAYFCASSPGLNNEQFFGPGTRLTVL.

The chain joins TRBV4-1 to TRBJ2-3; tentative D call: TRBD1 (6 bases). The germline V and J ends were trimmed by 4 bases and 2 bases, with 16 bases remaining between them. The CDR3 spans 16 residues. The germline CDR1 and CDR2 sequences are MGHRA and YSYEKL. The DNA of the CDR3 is TGCGCCAGCAGCCTCGGTCCGGGACATATCACAGATACGCAGTATTTT. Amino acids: CASSLGPGHITDTQYF.

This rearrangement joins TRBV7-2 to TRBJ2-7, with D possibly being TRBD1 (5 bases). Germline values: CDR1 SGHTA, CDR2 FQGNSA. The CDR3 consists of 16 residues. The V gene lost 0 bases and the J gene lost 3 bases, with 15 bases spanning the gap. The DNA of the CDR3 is TGTGCCAGCAGCTTAGCGAATATCCGGCAGGGCTACGAGCAGTACTTC. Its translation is CASSLANIRQGYEQYF.

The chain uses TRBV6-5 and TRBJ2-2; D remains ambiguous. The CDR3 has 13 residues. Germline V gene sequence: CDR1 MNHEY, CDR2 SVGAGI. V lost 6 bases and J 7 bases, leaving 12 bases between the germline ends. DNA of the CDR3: TGTGCCAGCAGCTCCCCGGACCTCGGGGAGCTGTTTTTT. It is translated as CASSSPDLGELFF.

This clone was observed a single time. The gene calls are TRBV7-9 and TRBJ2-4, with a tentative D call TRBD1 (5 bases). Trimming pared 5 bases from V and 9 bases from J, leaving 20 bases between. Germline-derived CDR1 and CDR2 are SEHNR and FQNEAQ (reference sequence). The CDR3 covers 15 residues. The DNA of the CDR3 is TGTGCCAGCAGCCCACGGACCGTCCCTAGGGGCATTCAGTACTTC. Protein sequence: CASSPRTVPRGIQYF. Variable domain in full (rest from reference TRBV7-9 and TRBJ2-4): DTGVSQNPRHKITKRGQNVTFRCDPISEHNRLYWYRQTLGQGPEFLTYFQNEAQLEKSRLLSDRFSAERPKGSFSTLEIQRTEQGDSAMYLCASSPRTVPRGIQYFGAGTRLSVL.

The CDR3 coding sequence is TGTGCCAGCAGCTCGATGACTAATTCCTCCTACGAGCAGTACTTC. The encoded protein is CASSSMTNSSYEQYF. The rearrangement links TRBV13 to TRBJ2-7; tentative D call: TRBD2 (5 bases). The CDR3 runs to 15 residues. V shed 4 bases and J shed 0 bases, with 13 bases lying between them. Per germline, CDR1 PRHDT and CDR2 FYEKMQ (reference sequence).

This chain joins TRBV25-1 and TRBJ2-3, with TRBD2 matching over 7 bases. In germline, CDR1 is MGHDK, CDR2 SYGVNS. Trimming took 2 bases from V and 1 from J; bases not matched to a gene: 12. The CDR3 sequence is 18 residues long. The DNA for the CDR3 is TGTGCCAGCAGTGAAGGGAGGGACTCATCCGCGGGCACAGATACGCAGTATTTT. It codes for CASSEGRDSSAGTDTQYF.

In nucleotides, the CDR3 is TGTGCCAGCAGCGTAGGACTAGCGGGATTCACAGATACGCAGTATTTT. Protein product: CASSVGLAGFTDTQYF. This chain connects TRBV9 to TRBJ2-3, with TRBD2 identical over 11 bases. In germline, CDR1 is SGDLS, CDR2 YYNGEE. V lost 0 bases and J lost 2; bases outside the gene matches: 2. CDR3 length: 16 amino acids.

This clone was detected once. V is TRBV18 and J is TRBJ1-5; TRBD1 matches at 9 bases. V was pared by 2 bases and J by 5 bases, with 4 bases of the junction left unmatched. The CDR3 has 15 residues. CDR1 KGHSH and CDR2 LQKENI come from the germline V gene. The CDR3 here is CASSPGGQGYQPQHF. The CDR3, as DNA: TGTGCCAGCTCACCAGGAGGACAGGGGTATCAGCCCCAGCATTTT.

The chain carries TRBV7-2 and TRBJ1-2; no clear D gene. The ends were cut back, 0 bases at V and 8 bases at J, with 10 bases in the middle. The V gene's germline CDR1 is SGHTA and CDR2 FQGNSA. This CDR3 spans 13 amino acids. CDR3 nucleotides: TGTGCCAGCAGCTTAGCCCAGATGGAGGGCTACACCTTC. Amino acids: CASSLAQMEGYTF.

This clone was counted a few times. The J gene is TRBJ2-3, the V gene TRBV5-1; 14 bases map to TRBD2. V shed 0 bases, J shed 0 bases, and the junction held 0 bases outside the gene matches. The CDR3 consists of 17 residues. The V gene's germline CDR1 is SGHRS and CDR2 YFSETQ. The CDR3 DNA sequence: TGCGCCAGCAGCTTGGGACTAGCGGGAGGGAGCACAGATACGCAGTATTTT. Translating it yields CASSLGLAGGSTDTQYF.

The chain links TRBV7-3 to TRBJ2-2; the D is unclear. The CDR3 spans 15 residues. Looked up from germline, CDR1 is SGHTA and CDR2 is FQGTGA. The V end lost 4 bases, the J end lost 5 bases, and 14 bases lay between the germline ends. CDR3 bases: TGTGCCAGCAGCTCGGGTACGGATTCTACCGGGGAGCTGTTTTTT. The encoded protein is CASSSGTDSTGELFF.

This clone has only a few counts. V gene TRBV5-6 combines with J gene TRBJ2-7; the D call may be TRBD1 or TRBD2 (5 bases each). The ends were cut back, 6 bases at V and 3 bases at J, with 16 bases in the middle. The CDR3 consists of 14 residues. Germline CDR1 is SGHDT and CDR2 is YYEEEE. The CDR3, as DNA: TGTGCCAGCACCTGGGGACCGATAGACTACGAGCAGTACTTC. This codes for CASTWGPIDYEQYF. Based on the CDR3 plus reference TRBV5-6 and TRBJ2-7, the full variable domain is DAGVTQSPTHLIKTRGQQVTLRCSPKSGHDTVSWYQQALGQGPQFIFQYYEEEERQRGNFPDRFSGHQFPNYSSELNVNALLLGDSALYLCASTWGPIDYEQYFGPGTRLTVT.

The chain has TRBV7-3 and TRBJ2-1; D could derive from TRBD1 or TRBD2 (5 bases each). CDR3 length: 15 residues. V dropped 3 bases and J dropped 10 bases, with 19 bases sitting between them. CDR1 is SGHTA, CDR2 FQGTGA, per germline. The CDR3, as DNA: TGTGCCAGCAGCTTCCAGACAGTTTTCTCTAGCGAGCAGTTCTTC. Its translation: CASSFQTVFSSEQFF.

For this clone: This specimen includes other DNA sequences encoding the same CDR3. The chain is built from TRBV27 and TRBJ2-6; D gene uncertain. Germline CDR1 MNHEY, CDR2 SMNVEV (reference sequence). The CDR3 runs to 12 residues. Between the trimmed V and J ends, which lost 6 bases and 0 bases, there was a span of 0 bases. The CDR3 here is CASSSGANVLTF. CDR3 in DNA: TGTGCCAGCAGCTCTGGGGCCAACGTCCTGACTTTC.

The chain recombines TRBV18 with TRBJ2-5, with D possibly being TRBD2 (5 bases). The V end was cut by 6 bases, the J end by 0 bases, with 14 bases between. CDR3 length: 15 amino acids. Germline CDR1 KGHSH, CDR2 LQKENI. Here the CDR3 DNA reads TGTGCCAGCTCGACCGACTATCCCCACCAAGAGACCCAGTACTTC. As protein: CASSTDYPHQETQYF.

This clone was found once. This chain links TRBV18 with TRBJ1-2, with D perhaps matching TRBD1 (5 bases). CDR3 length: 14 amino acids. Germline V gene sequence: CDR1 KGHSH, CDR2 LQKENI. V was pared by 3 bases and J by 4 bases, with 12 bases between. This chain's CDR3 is CASSPTENFYGYTF. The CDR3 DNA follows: TGTGCCAGCTCACCGACAGAAAACTTCTATGGCTACACCTTC. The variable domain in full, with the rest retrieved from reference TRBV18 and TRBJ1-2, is NAGVMQNPRHLVRRRGQEARLRCSPMKGHSHVYWYRQLPEEGLKFMVYLQKENIIDESGMPKERFSAEFPKEGPSILRIQQVVRGDSAAYFCASSPTENFYGYTFGSGTRLTVV.

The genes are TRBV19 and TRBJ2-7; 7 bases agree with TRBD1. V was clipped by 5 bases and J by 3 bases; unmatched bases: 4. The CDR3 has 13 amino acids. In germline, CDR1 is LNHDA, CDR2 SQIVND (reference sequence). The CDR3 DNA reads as TGTGCCAGTAGTCGGGACAGTCACTACGAGCAGTACTTC. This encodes CASSRDSHYEQYF. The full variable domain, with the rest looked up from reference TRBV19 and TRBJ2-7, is DGGITQSPKYLFRKEGQNVTLSCEQNLNHDAMYWYRQDPGQGLRLIYYSQIVNDFQKGDIAEGYSVSREKKESFPLTVTSAQKNPTAFYLCASSRDSHYEQYFGPGTRLTVT.

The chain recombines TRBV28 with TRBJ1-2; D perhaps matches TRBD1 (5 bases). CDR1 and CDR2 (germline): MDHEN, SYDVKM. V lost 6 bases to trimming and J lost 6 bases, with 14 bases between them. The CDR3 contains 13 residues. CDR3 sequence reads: CASRISRGDGYTF. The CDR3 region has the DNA TGTGCCAGCAGGATCTCACGGGGGGATGGCTACACCTTC.

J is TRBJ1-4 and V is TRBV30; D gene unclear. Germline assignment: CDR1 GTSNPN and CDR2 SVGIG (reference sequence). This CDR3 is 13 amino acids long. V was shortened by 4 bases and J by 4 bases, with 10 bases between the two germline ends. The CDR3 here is CAWNGGVNEKLFF. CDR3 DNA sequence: TGTGCCTGGAATGGCGGGGTTAATGAAAAACTGTTTTTT.

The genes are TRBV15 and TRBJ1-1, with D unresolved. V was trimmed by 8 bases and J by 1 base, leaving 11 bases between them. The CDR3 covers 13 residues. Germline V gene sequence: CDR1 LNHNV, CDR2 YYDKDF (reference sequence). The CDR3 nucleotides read TGTGCCACCGGGTGGATGGGGAACACTGAAGCTTTCTTT. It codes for CATGWMGNTEAFF.

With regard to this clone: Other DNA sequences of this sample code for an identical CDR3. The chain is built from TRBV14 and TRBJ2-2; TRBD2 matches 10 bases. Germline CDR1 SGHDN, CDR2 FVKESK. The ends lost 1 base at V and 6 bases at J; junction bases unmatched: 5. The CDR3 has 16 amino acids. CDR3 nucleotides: TGTGCCAGCAGCCAAGGGACTAGCGGACGGGCCGGGGAGCTGTTTTTT. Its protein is CASSQGTSGRAGELFF.

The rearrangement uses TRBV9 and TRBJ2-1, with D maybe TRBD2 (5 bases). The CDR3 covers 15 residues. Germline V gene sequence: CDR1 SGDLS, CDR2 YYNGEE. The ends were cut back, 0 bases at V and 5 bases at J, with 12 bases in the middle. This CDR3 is CASSVEPGINNEQFF. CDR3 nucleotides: TGTGCCAGCAGCGTAGAGCCGGGGATCAACAATGAGCAGTTCTTC.

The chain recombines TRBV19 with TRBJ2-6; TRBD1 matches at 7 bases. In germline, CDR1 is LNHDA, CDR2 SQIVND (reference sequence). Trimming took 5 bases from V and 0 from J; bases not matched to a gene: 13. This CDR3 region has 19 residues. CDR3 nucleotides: TGTGCCAGTAGTTCCGTCGCCGGGACAGTGAGCTCTGGGGCCAACGTCCTGACTTTC. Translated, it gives CASSSVAGTVSSGANVLTF.